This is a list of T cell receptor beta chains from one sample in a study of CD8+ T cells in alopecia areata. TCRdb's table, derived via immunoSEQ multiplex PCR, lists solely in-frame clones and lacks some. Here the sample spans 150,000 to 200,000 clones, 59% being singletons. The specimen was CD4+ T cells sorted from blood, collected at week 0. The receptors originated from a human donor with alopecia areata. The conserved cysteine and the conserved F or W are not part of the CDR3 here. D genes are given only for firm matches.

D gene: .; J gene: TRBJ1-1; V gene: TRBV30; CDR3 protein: AWSVLGRAVRHTEAF
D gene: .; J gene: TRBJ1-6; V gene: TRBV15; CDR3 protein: ATSRDRAYNSPLH
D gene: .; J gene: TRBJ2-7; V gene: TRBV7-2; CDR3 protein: ASSLGPSSYEQY
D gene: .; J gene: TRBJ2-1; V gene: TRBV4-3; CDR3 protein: ASSLPSGPRF
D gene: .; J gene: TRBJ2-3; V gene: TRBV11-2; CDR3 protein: ASSRGEGTQY
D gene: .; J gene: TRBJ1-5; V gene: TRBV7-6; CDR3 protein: ASSLGGPQPQH
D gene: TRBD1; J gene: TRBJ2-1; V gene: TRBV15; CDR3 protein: ATSRDQGVADEQF
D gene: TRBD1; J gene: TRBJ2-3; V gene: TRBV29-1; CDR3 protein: SGTGSDTQY
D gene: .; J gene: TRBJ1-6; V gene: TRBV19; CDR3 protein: ASNRARNSPLH
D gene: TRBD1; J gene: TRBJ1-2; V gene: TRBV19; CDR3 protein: ASRQGDYGYT
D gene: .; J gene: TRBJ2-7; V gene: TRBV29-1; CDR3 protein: SVRLGSSYEQY
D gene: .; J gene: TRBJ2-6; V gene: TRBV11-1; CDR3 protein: ASSLESSGANVLT
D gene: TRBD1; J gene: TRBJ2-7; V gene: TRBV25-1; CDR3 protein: ASRPGQGTYEQY
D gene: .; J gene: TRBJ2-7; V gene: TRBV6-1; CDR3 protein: ASKRKGLHSYEQY
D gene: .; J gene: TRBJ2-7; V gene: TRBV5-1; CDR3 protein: ASSLSPRYEQY
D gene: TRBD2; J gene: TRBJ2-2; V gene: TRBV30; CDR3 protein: AWSQLAGVGELF
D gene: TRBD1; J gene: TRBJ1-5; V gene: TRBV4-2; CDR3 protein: ASSQDQGASQPQH
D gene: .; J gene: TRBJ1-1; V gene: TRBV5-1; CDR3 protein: ASSLIRGMNTEAF
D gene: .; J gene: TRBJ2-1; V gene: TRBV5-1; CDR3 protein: ASSPDTQQF
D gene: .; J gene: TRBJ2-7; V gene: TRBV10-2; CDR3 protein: ASSRASVGEQY
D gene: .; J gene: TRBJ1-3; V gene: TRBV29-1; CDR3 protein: SAQAPAPGNTIY
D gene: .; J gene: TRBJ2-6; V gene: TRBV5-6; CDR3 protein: ASSLYSSGANVLT
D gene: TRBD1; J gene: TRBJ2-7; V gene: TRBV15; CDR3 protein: ATSRDPVAGGTEQY
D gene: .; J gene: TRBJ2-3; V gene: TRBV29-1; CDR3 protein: SVPKGDTQY
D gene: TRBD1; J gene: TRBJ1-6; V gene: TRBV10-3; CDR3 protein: AISDRGKENSPLH
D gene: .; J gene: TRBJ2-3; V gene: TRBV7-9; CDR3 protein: ASSLILGGSTDTQY
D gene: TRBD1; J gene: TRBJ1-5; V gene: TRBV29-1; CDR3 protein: SVQGEGNQPQH
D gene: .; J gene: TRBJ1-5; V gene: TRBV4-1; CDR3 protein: ASSQVLNQPQH
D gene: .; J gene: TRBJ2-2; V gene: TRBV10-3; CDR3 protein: AISESDVATGELF
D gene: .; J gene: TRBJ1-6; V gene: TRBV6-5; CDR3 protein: TSSQGRNSPLH
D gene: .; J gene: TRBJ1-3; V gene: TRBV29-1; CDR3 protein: SVGSSGNTIY
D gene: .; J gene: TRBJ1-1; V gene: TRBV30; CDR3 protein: AWSTQGNTEAF
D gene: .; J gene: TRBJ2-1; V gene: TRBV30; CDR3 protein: AWSQYNEQF
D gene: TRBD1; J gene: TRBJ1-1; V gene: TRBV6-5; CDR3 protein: ASSYSGQMNTEAF
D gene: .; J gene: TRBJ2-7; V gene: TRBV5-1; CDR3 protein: ASSPSDITYEQY
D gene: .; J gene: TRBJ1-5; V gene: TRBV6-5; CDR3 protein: ASSQALGGQPQH
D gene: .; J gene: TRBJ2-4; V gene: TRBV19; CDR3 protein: ASSLGGALAKNIQY